This is a list of T cell receptor beta chains from one sample in a study of blood T cell repertoires in COVID-19. Clones were read by immunoSEQ multiplex PCR, and TCRdb kept only the in-frame ones, dropping some. The sample lists 130,000 or so clones; roughly 90% were seen once. Sequenced sample: peripheral blood. All receptors derive from a human donor with COVID-19, enrolled during active disease. The donor label of this sample is uncertain. CDR3s include the opening cysteine and the closing phenylalanine or tryptophan. Fields, in order: CDR3 length, clone size, D gene, J gene, V gene, CDR3 protein, CDR3 DNA. A D gene is named only where the DNA matches it firmly. The size field is filled for only some rows; it gives once, few, many or a size class.

14	NA	NA	TRBJ2-3	TRBV2	CASSVNAPRDTQYF	TGTGCCAGCAGTGTCAACGCCCCGAGAGATACGCAGTATTTT
15	NA	NA	TRBJ2-1	TRBV11-2	CASRYPPSGGDEQFF	TGTGCCAGCAGATATCCACCCAGCGGAGGCGATGAGCAGTTCTTC
15	NA	NA	TRBJ2-7	TRBV7-9	CASSLGRRYPYEQYF	TGTGCCAGCAGCTTAGGGCGCAGGTACCCCTACGAGCAGTACTTC
16	NA	TRBD2	TRBJ2-1	TRBV11-2	CASSQDLAGGRNEQFF	TGTGCCAGCAGCCAAGATTTAGCGGGGGGGAGGAATGAGCAGTTCTTC
11	NA	NA	TRBJ1-4	TRBV6-5	CASRIDRKLFF	TGTGCCAGCAGGATTGACAGAAAACTGTTTTTT
13	NA	NA	TRBJ2-7	TRBV5-1	CASSQGPSYEQYF	TGCGCCAGCTCGCAGGGGCCATCCTACGAGCAGTACTTC
12	NA	TRBD1	TRBJ1-2	TRBV3-1/TRBV3-2	CASSSQGLGYTF	TGTGCCAGCAGCTCACAGGGGTTGGGCTACACCTTC
13	NA	NA	TRBJ2-7	TRBV5-1	CASRRAGVNEQYF	TGCGCCAGCAGAAGGGCAGGGGTAAACGAGCAGTACTTC
15	NA	TRBD2	TRBJ2-1	TRBV6-5	CASSSGGLSYNEQFF	TGTGCCAGCAGCAGCGGGGGCCTCTCCTACAATGAGCAGTTCTTC
14	NA	TRBD2	TRBJ2-1	TRBV27	CASSLGGPNNEQFF	TGTGCCAGCAGTTTGGGAGGGCCTAACAATGAGCAGTTCTTC
16	once	NA	TRBJ1-4	TRBV3-1/TRBV3-2	CASSQLGGVNNEKLFF	TGTGCCAGCAGCCAACTTGGAGGGGTTAATAATGAAAAACTGTTTTTT
16	NA	TRBD1	TRBJ1-1	TRBV5-1	CASSLVPGGDLSEAFF	TGCGCCAGCAGCTTGGTGCCAGGGGGTGACCTATCTGAAGCTTTCTTT
19	NA	NA	TRBJ1-3	TRBV9	CASSVGYPIRGGGGNTIYF	TGTGCCAGCAGCGTAGGATACCCTATCAGGGGTGGAGGTGGAAACACCATATATTTT
17	NA	TRBD1	TRBJ1-5	TRBV7-9	CASSLARDRGSNQPQHF	TGTGCCAGCAGCTTAGCGCGGGACAGGGGGAGCAATCAGCCCCAGCATTTT
13	NA	NA	TRBJ1-2	TRBV5-1	CASSSYSNYGYTF	TGCGCCAGCAGCTCCTACAGCAATTATGGCTACACCTTC
15	few	NA	TRBJ2-3	TRBV19	CASSFGLTGTDTQYF	TGTGCCAGTAGTTTTGGTTTAACGGGCACAGATACGCAGTATTTT